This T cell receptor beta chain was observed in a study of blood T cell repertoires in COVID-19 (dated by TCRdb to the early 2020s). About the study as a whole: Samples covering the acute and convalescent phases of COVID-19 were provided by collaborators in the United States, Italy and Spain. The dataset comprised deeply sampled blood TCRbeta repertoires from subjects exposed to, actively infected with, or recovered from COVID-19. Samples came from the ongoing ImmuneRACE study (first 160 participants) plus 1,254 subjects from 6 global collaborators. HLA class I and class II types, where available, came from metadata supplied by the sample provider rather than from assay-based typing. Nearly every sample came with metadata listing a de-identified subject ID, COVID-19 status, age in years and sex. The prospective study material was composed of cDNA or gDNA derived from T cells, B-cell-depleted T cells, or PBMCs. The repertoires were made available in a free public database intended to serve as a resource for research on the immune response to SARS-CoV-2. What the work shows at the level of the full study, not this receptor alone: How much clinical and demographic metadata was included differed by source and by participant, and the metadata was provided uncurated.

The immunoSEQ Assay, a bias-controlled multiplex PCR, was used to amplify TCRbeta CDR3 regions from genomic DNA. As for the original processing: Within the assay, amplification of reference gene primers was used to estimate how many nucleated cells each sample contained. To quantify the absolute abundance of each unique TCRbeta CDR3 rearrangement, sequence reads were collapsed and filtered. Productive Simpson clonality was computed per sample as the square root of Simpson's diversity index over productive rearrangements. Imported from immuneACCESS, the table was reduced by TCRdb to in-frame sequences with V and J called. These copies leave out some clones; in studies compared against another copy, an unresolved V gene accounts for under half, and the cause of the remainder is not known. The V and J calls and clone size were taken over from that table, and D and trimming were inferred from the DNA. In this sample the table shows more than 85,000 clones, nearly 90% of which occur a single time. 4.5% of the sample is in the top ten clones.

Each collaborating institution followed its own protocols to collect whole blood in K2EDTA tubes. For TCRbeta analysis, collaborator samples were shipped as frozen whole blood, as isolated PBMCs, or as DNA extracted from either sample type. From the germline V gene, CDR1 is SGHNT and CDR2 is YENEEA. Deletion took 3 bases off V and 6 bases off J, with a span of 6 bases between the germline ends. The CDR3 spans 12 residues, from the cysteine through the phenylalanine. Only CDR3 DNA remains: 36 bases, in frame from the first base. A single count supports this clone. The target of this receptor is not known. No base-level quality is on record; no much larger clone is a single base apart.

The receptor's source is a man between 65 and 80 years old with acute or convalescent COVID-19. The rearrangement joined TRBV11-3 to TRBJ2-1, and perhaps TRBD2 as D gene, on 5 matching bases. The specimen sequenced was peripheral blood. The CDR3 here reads CASSFEGNEQFF. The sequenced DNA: TGTGCCAGCAGCTTCGAGGGCAATGAGCAGTTCTTC.